This T cell receptor beta chain was captured by sequencing in a study of blood T cell repertoires in COVID-19. Study-level information: Acute-phase and convalescent COVID-19 samples originated in the United States, Italy and Spain. The analysed material was cDNA or gDNA that came from T cells, B-cell-depleted T cells, or PBMCs.

Original analysis: Amplification with reference gene primers provided the estimates of nucleated cell counts. The method was immunoSEQ multiplex PCR; TCRdb's version includes in-frame clones alone and lacks a portion of them. V, J and clone size were drawn from that table, and D and trimming were deduced from the DNA. Here the sample spans 290,000 or so clones, around 90% being singletons. Trimming pared 5 bases from V and 3 bases from J, leaving 10 bases between. Germline V CDR1 and CDR2: SGHTA, FQGNSA. The CDR3 totals 13 residues. Specimen: peripheral blood. The chain employs TRBV7-2 and TRBJ1-1, with D perhaps matching TRBD1 (5 bases). This TCR derives from an older man with acute or convalescent COVID-19. The CDR3 loop is CASSPTGDTEAFF. DNA for the CDR3: TGTGCCAGCAGCCCCACGGGGGACACTGAAGCTTTCTTT.